This TCR beta chain is from a study of T cells in Graves' hyperthyroidism and ophthalmopathy. Hyperthyroidism patients were newly diagnosed, had disease duration under 2 months, and were aged 18 to 65 years. Ten or more counts support this clonotype. CDR3 length: 16 residues. Germline CDR1 and CDR2: MNHNS and SASEGT. Trimming cost V 4 bases and J 6 bases; bases outside gene matches: 11. Amplified regions were TCR beta CDR3 sequences from RNA transcripts. Primed by the HTBI set, a first-round RT-PCR was run on the TCR CDR3. TCRdb analysed the multiplex PCR reads with MiXCR anew, one entry per CDR3 protein. The table lists approximately 430,000 distinct CDR3 sequences, approximately 15% of them singletons.

This clonotype originated in a woman aged 18-29 years with Graves' hyperthyroidism. The sequencing input was blood. The chain is built from TRBV6-1 and TRBJ2-1, with TRBD2 matching 8 bases. The CDR3 loop reads CASSATTGGRGNEQFF. The CDR3 nucleotides are TGTGCCAGCAGTGCAACGACGGGAGGGCGGGGCAATGAGCAGTTCTTC.